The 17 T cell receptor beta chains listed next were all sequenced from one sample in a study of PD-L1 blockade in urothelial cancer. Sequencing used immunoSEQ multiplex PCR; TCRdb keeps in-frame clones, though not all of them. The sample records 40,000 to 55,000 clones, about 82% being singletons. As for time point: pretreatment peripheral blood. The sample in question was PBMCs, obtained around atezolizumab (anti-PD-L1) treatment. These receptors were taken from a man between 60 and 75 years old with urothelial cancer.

The chain's CDR3 is CASSELRNPGNTIYF. The CDR3 region has the DNA TGTGCCAGCAGTGAATTGAGGAACCCTGGAAACACCATATATTTT. V is TRBV25-1 and J is TRBJ1-3; unclear D gene. The CDR3 consists of 15 residues. V was shortened by 1 base and J by 2 bases, with 9 bases between the two germline ends. CDR1 and CDR2 (germline): MGHDK, SYGVNS.

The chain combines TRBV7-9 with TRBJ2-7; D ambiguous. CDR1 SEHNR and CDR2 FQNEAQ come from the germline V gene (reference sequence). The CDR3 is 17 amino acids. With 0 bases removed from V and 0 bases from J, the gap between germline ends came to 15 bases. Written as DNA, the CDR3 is TGTGCCAGCAGCTTAGCCATAGCCAGAAGGAGCTCCTACGAGCAGTACTTC. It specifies CASSLAIARRSSYEQYF.

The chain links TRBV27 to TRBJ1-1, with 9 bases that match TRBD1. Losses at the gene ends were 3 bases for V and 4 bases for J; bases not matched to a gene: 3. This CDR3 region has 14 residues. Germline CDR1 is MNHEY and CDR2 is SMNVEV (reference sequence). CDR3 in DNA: TGTGCCAGCAGTTTCGGGACAGGGAGCACTGAAGCTTTCTTT. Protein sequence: CASSFGTGSTEAFF.

The CDR3 DNA reads as TGTGCCAGTAGTACCTCCCTCGGACAGGGCCTTGGCTATGGCTACACCTTC. Its protein is CASSTSLGQGLGYGYTF. This chain uses TRBV19 with TRBJ1-2; 8 nucleotides match TRBD1. CDR3 size: 17 residues. V was clipped by 4 bases and J by 4 bases; unmatched bases: 14. CDR1 LNHDA and CDR2 SQIVND come from the germline V gene (reference sequence). Together with reference TRBV19 and TRBJ1-2, the CDR3 gives the full variable domain: DGGITQSPKYLFRKEGQNVTLSCEQNLNHDAMYWYRQDPGQGLRLIYYSQIVNDFQKGDIAEGYSVSREKKESFPLTVTSAQKNPTAFYLCASSTSLGQGLGYGYTFGSGTRLTVV.

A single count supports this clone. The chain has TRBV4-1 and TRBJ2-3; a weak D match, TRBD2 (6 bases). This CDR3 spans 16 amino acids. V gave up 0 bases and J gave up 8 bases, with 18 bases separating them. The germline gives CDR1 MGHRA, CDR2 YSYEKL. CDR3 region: CASSQDQGGGSGTQYF. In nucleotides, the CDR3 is TGCGCCAGCAGCCAAGATCAGGGCGGAGGGAGTGGTACGCAGTATTTT.

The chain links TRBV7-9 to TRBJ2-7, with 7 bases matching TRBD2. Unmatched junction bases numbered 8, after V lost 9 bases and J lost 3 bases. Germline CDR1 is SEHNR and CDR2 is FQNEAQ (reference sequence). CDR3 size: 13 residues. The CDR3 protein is CARGTTIIYEQYF. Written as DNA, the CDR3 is TGTGCCAGAGGGACTACAATTATCTACGAGCAGTACTTC.

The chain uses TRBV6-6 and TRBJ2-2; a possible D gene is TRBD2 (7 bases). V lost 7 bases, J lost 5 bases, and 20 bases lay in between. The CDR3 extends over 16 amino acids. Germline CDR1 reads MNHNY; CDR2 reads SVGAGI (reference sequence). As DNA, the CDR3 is TGTGCCAGCATCAAGGGGACACTCGGGGGGACCGGGGAGCTGTTTTTT. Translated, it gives CASIKGTLGGTGELFF.

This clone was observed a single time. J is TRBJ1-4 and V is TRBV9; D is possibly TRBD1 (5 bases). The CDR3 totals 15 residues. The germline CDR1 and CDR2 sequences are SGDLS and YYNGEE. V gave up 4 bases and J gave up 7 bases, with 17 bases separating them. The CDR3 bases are TGTGCCAGCAGCCTCCGGACAAACCAGGGTGAAAAACTGTTTTTT. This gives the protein CASSLRTNQGEKLFF.

The CDR3 coding sequence is TGCGCCAGCAGCAGGGCGGGCCTTAACACAGATACGCAGTATTTT. Translation gives CASSRAGLNTDTQYF. This chain uses TRBV4-3 with TRBJ2-3; tentatively, D is TRBD2 (5 bases). Trimming stripped 5 bases from V and 2 bases from J, with 14 bases between. CDR1 is LGHNA and CDR2 is YSLEER in the germline V gene. The CDR3 covers 15 residues.

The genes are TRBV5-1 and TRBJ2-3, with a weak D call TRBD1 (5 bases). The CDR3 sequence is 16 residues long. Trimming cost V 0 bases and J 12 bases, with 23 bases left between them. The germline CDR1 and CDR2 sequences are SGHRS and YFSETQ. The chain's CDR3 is CASSLELLISQGIQYF. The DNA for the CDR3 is TGCGCCAGCAGCTTGGAACTCCTGATAAGTCAGGGAATACAGTATTTT.

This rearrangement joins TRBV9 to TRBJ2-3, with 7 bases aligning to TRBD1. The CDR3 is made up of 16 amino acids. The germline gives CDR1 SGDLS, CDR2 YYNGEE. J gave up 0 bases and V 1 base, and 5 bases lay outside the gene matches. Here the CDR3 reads CASSVQGQPSTDTQYF. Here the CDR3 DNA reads TGTGCCAGCAGCGTACAGGGACAGCCTAGCACAGATACGCAGTATTTT.

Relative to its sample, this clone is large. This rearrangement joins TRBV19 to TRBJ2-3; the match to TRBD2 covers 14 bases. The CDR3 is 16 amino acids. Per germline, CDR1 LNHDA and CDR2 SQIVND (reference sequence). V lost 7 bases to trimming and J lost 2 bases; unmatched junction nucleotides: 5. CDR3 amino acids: CASKRTSGGYTDTQYF. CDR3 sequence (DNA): TGTGCCAGTAAACGGACTAGCGGGGGGTACACAGATACGCAGTATTTT.

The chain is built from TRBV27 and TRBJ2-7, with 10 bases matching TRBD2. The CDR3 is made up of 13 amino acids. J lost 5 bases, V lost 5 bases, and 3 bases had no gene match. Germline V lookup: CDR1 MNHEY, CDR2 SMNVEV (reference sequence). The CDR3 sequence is CASSLAGANEQYF. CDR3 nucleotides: TGTGCCAGCAGTCTAGCGGGAGCCAACGAGCAGTACTTC.

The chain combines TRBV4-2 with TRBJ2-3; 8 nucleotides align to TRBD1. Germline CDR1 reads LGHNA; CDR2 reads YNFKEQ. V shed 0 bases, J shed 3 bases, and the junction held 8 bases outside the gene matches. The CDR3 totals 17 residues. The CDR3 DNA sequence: TGTGCCAGCAGCCAAGATTATGGCCAGGGGGCTACAGATACGCAGTATTTT. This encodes CASSQDYGQGATDTQYF.

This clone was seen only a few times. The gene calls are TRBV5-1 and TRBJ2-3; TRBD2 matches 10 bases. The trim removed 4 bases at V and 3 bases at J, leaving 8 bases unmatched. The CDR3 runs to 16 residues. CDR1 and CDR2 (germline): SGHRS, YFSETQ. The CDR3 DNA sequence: TGCGCCAGCAGCCCCTGGCGAGCGGGAGGGACAGATACGCAGTATTTT. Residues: CASSPWRAGGTDTQYF.

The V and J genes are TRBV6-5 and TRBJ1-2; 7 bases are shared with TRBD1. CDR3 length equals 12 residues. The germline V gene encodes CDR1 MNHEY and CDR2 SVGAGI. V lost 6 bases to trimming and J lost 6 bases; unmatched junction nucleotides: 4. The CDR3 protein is CASRTGADGYTF. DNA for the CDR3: TGTGCCAGCAGAACAGGGGCGGATGGCTACACCTTC.

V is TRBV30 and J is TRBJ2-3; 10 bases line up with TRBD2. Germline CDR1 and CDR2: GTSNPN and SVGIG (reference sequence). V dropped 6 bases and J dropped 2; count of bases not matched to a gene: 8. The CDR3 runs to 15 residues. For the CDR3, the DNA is TGTGCCTGTCGGGTAGCGGGAGGACTCACAGATACGCAGTATTTT. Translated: CACRVAGGLTDTQYF.